This T cell receptor (beta chain) comes out of a study of cytomegalovirus exposure and HLA in healthy donors. The PCR was carried out with 60 Vbeta primers and 13 Jbeta primers. Repertoires were generated with immunoSEQ multiplex PCR, while TCRdb's copy carries only in-frame clones and drops some. Of 95,000 to 150,000 clones listed, roughly 82% were seen once; the top ten hold over 10%. V lost 0 bases to trimming and J lost 5 bases, with 11 bases between them. CDR3 size: 14 residues. Per the germline V gene, CDR1 is GTSNPN and CDR2 is SVGIG (reference sequence). In the case of this clone: The antigen is undetermined.

Findings and limits, study-wide: Only CMV serostatus was available as immune exposure information.

The receptor was isolated from a woman aged 40-49 years in good health and CMV-seropositive. The chain is built from TRBV30 and TRBJ1-5; TRBD1 is a possible D gene (6 bases). The sample comprised PBMCs. This CDR3 reads CAWSVQGADQPQHF. CDR3 nucleotide sequence: TGTGCCTGGAGTGTACAGGGTGCGGATCAGCCCCAGCATTTT.